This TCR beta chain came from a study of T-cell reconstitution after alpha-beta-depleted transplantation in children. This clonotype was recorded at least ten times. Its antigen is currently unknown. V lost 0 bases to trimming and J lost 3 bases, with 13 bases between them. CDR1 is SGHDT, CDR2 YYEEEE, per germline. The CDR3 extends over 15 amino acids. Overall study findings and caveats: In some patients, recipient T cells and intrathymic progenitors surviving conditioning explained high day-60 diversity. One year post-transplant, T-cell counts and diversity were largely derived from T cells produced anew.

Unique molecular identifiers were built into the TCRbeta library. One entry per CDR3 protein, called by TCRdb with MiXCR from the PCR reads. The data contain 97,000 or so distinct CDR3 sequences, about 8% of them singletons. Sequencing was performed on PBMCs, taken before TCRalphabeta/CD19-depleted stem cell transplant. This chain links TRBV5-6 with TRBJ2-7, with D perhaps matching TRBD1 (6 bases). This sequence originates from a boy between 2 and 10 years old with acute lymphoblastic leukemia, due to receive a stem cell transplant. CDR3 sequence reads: CASSLEQGALYEQYF. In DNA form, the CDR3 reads TGTGCCAGCAGCTTGGAACAGGGTGCACTCTACGAGCAGTACTTC.